This section outlines one T cell receptor beta chain sequence together with its context. Generated by immunoSEQ multiplex PCR, the TCRdb table keeps only in-frame clones and is missing some. The sample has approximately 79,000 clones; approximately 90% are singletons. Time point specified: peripheral blood 6 weeks after treatment start. This entry is derived from a study of PD-L1 blockade in urothelial cancer. V trimming: 0 bases; J trimming: 1 base; junction bases outside the gene matches: 0. The CDR3 runs 15 residues. Germline V gene lookup returns CDR1 SGDLS and CDR2 YYNGEE. This clonotype was obtained from a woman aged 80 or over with urothelial cancer. Sequenced material: PBMCs, taken around atezolizumab (anti-PD-L1) treatment. V gene TRBV9 combines with J gene TRBJ2-7; TRBD2 matches 11 bases. The CDR3 sequence is CASSVGLAGSYEQYF. DNA of the CDR3: TGTGCCAGCAGCGTAGGACTAGCGGGATCCTACGAGCAGTACTTC.